A single sample is the source of the 13 T cell receptor beta chains below, sequenced in a study of OX40 agonist ivuxolimab in advanced cancers. The library was built by means of the immunoSEQ multiplex PCR assay. The source is immuneACCESS, and TCRdb retained only in-frame sequences with V and J called. Part of the clones is not carried over; for the studies checked, unresolved V genes explain less than half of this, and the remainder is unexplained. In this sample the table shows about 100,000 clones, 75% to 90% of which occur a single time. The ten largest clones take up 0.15% to 0.2% of the sample. The sample in question was CD4+ or CD8+ T cells sorted from blood, obtained in a trial of the OX40 agonist ivuxolimab. These receptor sequences come from an adult with an advanced solid tumor such as melanoma, head and neck, liver or kidney cancer.

For this clone: This sample includes further DNA sequences coding for the same CDR3. The chain couples TRBV7-3 to TRBJ1-1, with D unresolved. V lost 4 bases to trimming and J lost 1 base, with 7 bases between them. CDR3 size: 13 residues. Germline lookup yields CDR1 SGHTA and CDR2 FQGTGA. The CDR3 DNA is TGTGCCAGCAGCTGGACTAAGAACACTGAAGCTTTCTTT. Protein sequence: CASSWTKNTEAFF.

This chain uses TRBV6-5 with TRBJ1-1; a weak D match, TRBD1 (5 bases). The CDR3 is made up of 14 amino acids. The germline gives CDR1 MNHEY, CDR2 SVGAGI. V lost 5 bases and J 1 base, leaving 11 bases between the germline ends. CDR3 amino acids: CASSEGRKNTEAFF. The CDR3 nucleotides are TGTGCCAGCAGTGAGGGACGGAAGAACACTGAAGCTTTCTTT.

This chain's CDR3 is CASSQGLAGADTQYF. For the CDR3, the DNA is TGTGCCAGCAGCCAAGGACTAGCGGGAGCAGATACGCAGTATTTT. The V gene is TRBV5-4, the J gene TRBJ2-3, with TRBD2 identical over 13 bases. Per germline, CDR1 SGHNT and CDR2 YYREEE (reference sequence). Trimming took 4 bases from V and 4 from J; bases not matched to a gene: 3. The CDR3 sequence is 15 residues long.

This chain links TRBV5-1 with TRBJ1-1, with D maybe TRBD1 (5 bases). Germline CDR1 is SGHRS and CDR2 is YFSETQ. V was cut by 5 bases and J by 14 bases, with 16 bases left in between. The CDR3 runs to 11 residues. The CDR3 sequence: CASREGLGWFF. CDR3 nucleotide sequence: TGCGCCAGCAGGGAGGGGCTGGGCTGGTTCTTT.

This sequence joins TRBV2 and TRBJ2-2; no clear D gene. The length of the CDR3 is 14 residues. CDR1 is SNHLY, CDR2 FYNNEI, per germline. V lost 3 bases and J 1 base, leaving 6 bases between the germline ends. The CDR3 loop is CASSERQNTGELFF. CDR3 nucleotides: TGTGCCAGCAGTGAGAGGCAGAACACCGGGGAGCTGTTTTTT.

This sequence joins TRBV30 and TRBJ2-7; 9 bases are a match to TRBD2. Germline-derived CDR1 and CDR2 are GTSNPN and SVGIG (reference sequence). The CDR3 length is 14 residues. The V segment lost 4 bases and the J segment 4 bases; nucleotides outside the gene matches: 8. As DNA, the CDR3 is TGTGCCTGGAATTCGGGACTAGCAGTATACGAGCAGTACTTC. Amino acids: CAWNSGLAVYEQYF. Full variable domain (missing parts from reference TRBV30 and TRBJ2-7): SQTIHQWPATLVQPVGSPLSLECTVEGTSNPNLYWYRQAAGRGLQLLFYSVGIGQISSEVPQNLSASRPQDRQFILSSKKLLLSDSGFYLCAWNSGLAVYEQYFGPGTRLTVT.

The chain employs TRBV15 and TRBJ2-7; 13 nucleotides match TRBD2. V was clipped by 6 bases and J by 4 bases; unmatched bases: 6. Per the germline V gene, CDR1 is LNHNV and CDR2 is YYDKDF (reference sequence). The CDR3 sequence is 15 residues long. The CDR3 loop reads CATSSGLAGEYEQYF. CDR3 DNA sequence: TGTGCCACCAGTTCAGGACTAGCGGGAGAGTACGAGCAGTACTTC.

The chain is built from TRBV5-6 and TRBJ1-5; D remains ambiguous. Per the germline V gene, CDR1 is SGHDT and CDR2 is YYEEEE. The V gene lost 0 bases and the J gene lost 5 bases, with 24 bases spanning the gap. This CDR3 contains 19 residues. In nucleotides, the CDR3 is TGTGCCAGCAGCTTGGGGGTTACGCGGTTGGAGGCGAGAGATCAGCCCCAGCATTTT. Protein: CASSLGVTRLEARDQPQHF.

The chain uses TRBV6-1 and TRBJ1-5; perhaps TRBD1 as D (5 bases). CDR3 length: 13 amino acids. The germline V and J ends were trimmed by 6 bases and 6 bases, with 12 bases remaining between them. CDR1 MNHNS and CDR2 SASEGT come from the germline V gene. The chain's CDR3 is CASSGTFFQPQHF. CDR3 coding DNA: TGTGCCAGCAGCGGGACTTTCTTTCAGCCCCAGCATTTT.

The V call is TRBV6-6, the J call TRBJ2-7; 9 positions agree with TRBD1. V shed 2 bases and J 6 bases; nucleotides not matched to a gene: 5. CDR1 MNHNY and CDR2 SVGAGI come from the germline V gene (reference sequence). The CDR3 is 14 amino acids. The CDR3 nucleotides are TGTGCCAGCAGTTACACGGGACAGGGAAGCGAGCAGTACTTC. Translated, it gives CASSYTGQGSEQYF.

The chain links TRBV19 to TRBJ2-7, with D perhaps being TRBD1 or TRBD2 (6 bases each). Per the germline V gene, CDR1 is LNHDA and CDR2 is SQIVND (reference sequence). The CDR3 is made up of 13 amino acids. Trimming shortened V by 10 bases and J by 0 bases, and 13 bases separated the two germline ends. This CDR3 is CATRGASSYEQYF. For the CDR3, the DNA is TGTGCCACTAGGGGGGCCAGCTCCTACGAGCAGTACTTC.

The rearrangement uses TRBV5-1 and TRBJ1-2, with TRBD1 identical over 9 bases. With 0 bases clipped from V and 4 bases from J, the junction kept 10 bases outside the gene matches. The V gene's germline CDR1 is SGHRS and CDR2 YFSETQ. The CDR3 loop spans 17 amino acids. The CDR3 is CASSLAPGQGSGYGYTF. The CDR3 DNA reads as TGCGCCAGCAGCTTGGCCCCGGGACAGGGAAGCGGCTATGGCTACACCTTC.

The chain couples TRBV5-6 to TRBJ2-1; D possibly corresponds to TRBD1 (6 bases). V shed 5 bases and J shed 1 base, with 10 bases lying between them. CDR1 is SGHDT, CDR2 YYEEEE, per germline. This CDR3 has 14 residues. This CDR3 reads CASSGRGSYNEQFF. CDR3 DNA: TGTGCCAGCAGTGGTAGGGGGTCCTACAATGAGCAGTTCTTC. Together with reference TRBV5-6 and TRBJ2-1, the CDR3 gives the full variable domain: DAGVTQSPTHLIKTRGQQVTLRCSPKSGHDTVSWYQQALGQGPQFIFQYYEEEERQRGNFPDRFSGHQFPNYSSELNVNALLLGDSALYLCASSGRGSYNEQFFGPGTRLTVL.